This entry is about one T cell receptor beta chain. What it binds is unknown. This sample stems from a study of relationships among human T cell subsets. The study's findings and limits: Over 60% of CD8+ cytotoxic sequences were in clones over 100 reads; regulatory and Th2 had few. Th1, Th2 and regulatory T cells shared many CDR3 sequences. Some CD4+CD8+ double-positive cells may remain after bead sorting.

TCR alpha and beta CDR3s were amplified from mRNA by semiquantitative ARM-PCR. Tagged nested gene-specific primers were used first, then communal superprimers amplified exponentially. TCRdb itself ran the multiplex PCR reads through MiXCR, one entry per CDR3 protein. The sample consists of roughly 2,800 distinct CDR3 sequences, about 80% of them appearing once. The germline V and J ends were trimmed by 2 bases and 6 bases, with 6 bases remaining between them. The V gene's germline CDR1 is SGHRS and CDR2 YFSETQ. The CDR3 extends over 12 amino acids. The TCR originated in a man between 35 and 55 years old in good health. The specimen was total T cells sorted from blood. The chain uses TRBV5-1 and TRBJ2-4, with D possibly called TRBD1 or TRBD2 (5 bases each). For the CDR3, the DNA is TGCGCCAGCAGCTTTGGGGGAAACATTCAGTACTTC. It codes for CASSFGGNIQYF.